This T cell receptor (beta chain) derives from a study of cytomegalovirus exposure and HLA in healthy donors. Study at large: The 110 million or so unique TCR beta sequences, from about 180 million T cells, were found by an earlier analysis.

The CDR3 is made up of 14 amino acids. The ends were cut back, 3 bases at V and 0 bases at J, with 9 bases in the middle. Germline V CDR1 and CDR2: SNHLY, FYNNEI. Findings of the study overall: An Asian-associated ancestry cluster reportedly showed fewer N-insertions than the approximately 700-donor mean in a later analysis. When analyzed later, a missense DCLRE1C variant was found to be linked to TCR beta V- and J-gene trimming.

Details on this clone: As yet, its antigen is unknown.

PCR was performed using 60 Vbeta and 13 Jbeta primers. Clones were read by immunoSEQ multiplex PCR, and TCRdb kept only the in-frame ones, dropping some. The sample lists fewer than 90,000 clones; approximately 79% were seen once. Input material: PBMCs. The chain combines TRBV2 with TRBJ2-7; TRBD1 is a possible D gene (5 bases). This clonotype originated in a female donor in good health and CMV-seronegative. The CDR3 loop is CASSDQGYSYEQYF. In DNA, the CDR3 is TGTGCCAGCAGTGACCAGGGATACTCCTACGAGCAGTACTTC.